This T cell receptor beta chain was sequenced in a study of OX40 agonist ivuxolimab in advanced cancers. Study-wide results and limits: At 0.1 to 3.0 mg/kg and by week 6, clonal expansion occurred in CD4+ and CD8+ blood T cells.

Generated by immunoSEQ multiplex PCR, the TCRdb table keeps only in-frame clones and is missing some. The sample has tens of thousands of clones, roughly 87% seen once. Autoimmune disease history or systemic immunosuppression disqualified patients. Germline V CDR1 and CDR2: MNHEY, SMNVEV (reference sequence). J was trimmed by 3 bases and V by 10 bases; bases with no gene match: 8. CDR3 length: 13 residues. About this clone itself: Its antigen is not identified.

The sequence came from an adult with an advanced solid tumor such as melanoma, head and neck, liver or kidney cancer. The material sequenced was CD4+ or CD8+ T cells sorted from blood, taken in a trial of the OX40 agonist ivuxolimab. V is TRBV27 and J is TRBJ2-5; 7 bases agree with TRBD1. CDR3 nucleotides: TGTGCCACTTCAAGGACAGGCGAAGAGACCCAGTACTTC. Residues: CATSRTGEETQYF.